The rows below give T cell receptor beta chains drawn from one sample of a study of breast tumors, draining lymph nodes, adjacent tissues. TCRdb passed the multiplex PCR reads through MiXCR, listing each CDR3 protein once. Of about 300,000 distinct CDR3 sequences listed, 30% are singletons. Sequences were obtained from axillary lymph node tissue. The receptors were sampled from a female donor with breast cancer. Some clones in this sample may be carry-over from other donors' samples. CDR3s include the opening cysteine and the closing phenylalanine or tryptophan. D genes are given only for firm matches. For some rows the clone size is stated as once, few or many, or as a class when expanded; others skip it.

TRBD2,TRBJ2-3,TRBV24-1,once,TGCACAAAGAAGGGACTAGCGGGAGAGGTGAATACGCAGTATTTT,CTKKGLAGEVNTQYF
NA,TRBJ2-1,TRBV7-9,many,TGTGCCAGCAGCTGGATGGCAGGCTCCTACAATGAGCAGTTCTTC,CASSWMAGSYNEQFF
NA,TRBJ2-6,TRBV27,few,TGTGCCAGCAGTTTATTTTCGGATTCTGGGGCCAACGTCCTGACTTTC,CASSLFSDSGANVLTF
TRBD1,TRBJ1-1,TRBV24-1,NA,TGTGCCACCAATGACCCGACAGGGGAGGCTGAAGCTTTCTTT,CATNDPTGEAEAFF
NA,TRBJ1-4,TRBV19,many,TGTGCCAGCCAGGGGACCTATGAAAAACTGTTTTTT,CASQGTYEKLFF
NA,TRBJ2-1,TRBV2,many,TGTGCCAGCACGGCGGAGGTGGGGAATGAGCAGTTCTTC,CASTAEVGNEQFF
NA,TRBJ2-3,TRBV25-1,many,TGTGCCAGCAGTATGGGTCTGCAAGCCACAGATACGCAGTATTTT,CASSMGLQATDTQYF
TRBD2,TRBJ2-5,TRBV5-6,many,TGTGCCAGCAGCCATACGACTAGCGGGAGGACGGAGACCCAGTACTTC,CASSHTTSGRTETQYF
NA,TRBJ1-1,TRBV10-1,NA,TGCGCCAGCAGTCCGAACAGGGTCTCTGAAGCTTTCTTT,CASSPNRVSEAFF
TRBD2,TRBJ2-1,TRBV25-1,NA,TGTGCCAGCAGTGCTGATATGACTAGCGGGACTGGTGAGCAGTTCTTC,CASSADMTSGTGEQFF
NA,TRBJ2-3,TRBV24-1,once,TGTGCCACCAGTTCTTATGGACAGAGCACAGATACGCAGTATTTT,CATSSYGQSTDTQYF
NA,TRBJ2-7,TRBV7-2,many,TGTGCCAGCAGCTTAAAGACTCGTGCATCTTACGAGCAGTACTTC,CASSLKTRASYEQYF
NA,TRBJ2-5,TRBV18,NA,TGTGCCAGCTCACCCCTCGGACTACCTGAAGAGACCCAGTACTTC,CASSPLGLPEETQYF
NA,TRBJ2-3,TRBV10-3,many,TGTGCCATCAGTGAGTCGGGGACAGATACGCAGTATTTT,CAISESGTDTQYF
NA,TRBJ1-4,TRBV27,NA,TGTGCCAGCAGTGGGTGGGTTAATGAAAAACTGTTTTTT,CASSGWVNEKLFF
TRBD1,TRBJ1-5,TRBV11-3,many,TGTGCCAGCAGCGGGGGACAGACGTGTCAGCCCCAGCATTTT,CASSGGQTCQPQHF
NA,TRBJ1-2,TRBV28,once,TGTGCCAGCAGAACCCGAACAGGGCACTATGGCTACACCTTC,CASRTRTGHYGYTF
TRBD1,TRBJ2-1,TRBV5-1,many,TGCGCCACCAGTCCCAGGACAGGGGGGAACAATGAGCAGTTCTTC,CATSPRTGGNNEQFF
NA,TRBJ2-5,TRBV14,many,TGTGCCAGCAGCCAAAGGAGGGCAGAGACCCAGTACTTC,CASSQRRAETQYF
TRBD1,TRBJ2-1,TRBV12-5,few,TGTGCTAGTGGTTTTCTCCCGACAGGGGTTCCCTACAATGAGCAGTTCTTC,CASGFLPTGVPYNEQFF
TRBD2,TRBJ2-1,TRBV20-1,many,TGCAGTGCTAGAGATCCCGGACTAGCGGGCAATGAGCAGTTCTTC,CSARDPGLAGNEQFF
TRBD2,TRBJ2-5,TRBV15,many,TGTGCCACCAGCAGTCAAGGGACTAGCCACGGGTGGACCCAGTACTTC,CATSSQGTSHGWTQYF
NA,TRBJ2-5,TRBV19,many,TGTGCCAGTAGTATCCCTCTGATAGGTCCAGAGACCCAGTACTTC,CASSIPLIGPETQYF
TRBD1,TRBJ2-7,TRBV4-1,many,TGCGCCAGCAGCCAAGAATGGACAGGGTACCACGAGCAGTACTTC,CASSQEWTGYHEQYF
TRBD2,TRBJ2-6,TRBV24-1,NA,TGTGCCACCAGTGACAACCCGACTAGCGGGGGCTCTGGGGCCAACGTCCTGACTTTC,CATSDNPTSGGSGANVLTF
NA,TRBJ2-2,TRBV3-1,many,TGTGCCAGCAAGTCCGGGGACACGAACACCGGGGAGCTGTTTTTT,CASKSGDTNTGELFF
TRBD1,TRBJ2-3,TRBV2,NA,TGTGCCAGCTCACCAAGGACAGGTCCTTTCACAGATACGCAGTATTTT,CASSPRTGPFTDTQYF
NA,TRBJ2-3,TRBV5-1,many,TGCGCCAGCAGTGAGTCCCTGCCAGGCACAGATACGCAGTATTTT,CASSESLPGTDTQYF
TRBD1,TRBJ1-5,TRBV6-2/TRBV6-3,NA,TGTGCCAGCAGTTACGCGGGACAGGGCGGTCAGCCCCAGCATTTT,CASSYAGQGGQPQHF
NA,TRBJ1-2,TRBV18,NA,TGTGCCAGCTCACCGGTTAGCGACACTGATTATGGCTACACCTTC,CASSPVSDTDYGYTF
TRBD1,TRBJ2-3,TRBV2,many,TGTGCCAGTACAGGGGATGGGGGTATTGGCACAGATACGCAGTATTTT,CASTGDGGIGTDTQYF
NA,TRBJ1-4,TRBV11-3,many,TGTGCCAGCAGCTTAGGTGGCAGTAATGAAAAACTGTTTTTT,CASSLGGSNEKLFF
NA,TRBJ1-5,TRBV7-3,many,TGTGCCAGCAGCTGCCCGAATCAGCCCCAGCATTTT,CASSCPNQPQHF
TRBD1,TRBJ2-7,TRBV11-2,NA,TGTGCCAGCAGAGCAGGGGGCTCCTCCGAGCAGTACTTC,CASRAGGSSEQYF
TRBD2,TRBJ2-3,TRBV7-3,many,TGTGCCAGCAGCTTAAGGGACTACGGTGAAGATACGCAGTATTTT,CASSLRDYGEDTQYF
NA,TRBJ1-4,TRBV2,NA,TGTGCCAGCAGTGAGCTCCCGGAGGGGGGAGATGAACTGTTTTTT,CASSELPEGGDELFF
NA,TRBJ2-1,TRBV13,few,TGTGCCAGCAGCTTGCCAGGGCCCAACAATGAGCAGTTCTTC,CASSLPGPNNEQFF
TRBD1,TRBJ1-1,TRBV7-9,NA,TGTGCCAGCACCGCCCACAGGGGGCTTAGTATGAACACTGAAGCTTTCTTT,CASTAHRGLSMNTEAFF
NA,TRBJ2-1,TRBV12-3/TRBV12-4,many,TGTGCCAGCAGCCATAGCAAGAAAAACAATGAGCAGTTCTTC,CASSHSKKNNEQFF
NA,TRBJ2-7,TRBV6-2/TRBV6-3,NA,TGTGCCAGCAGACACCGGCGGGGCTCCTACGAGCAGTACTTC,CASRHRRGSYEQYF
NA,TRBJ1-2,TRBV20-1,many,TGCAGTGCTACCACAGGGAGTAGGGTCTATGGCTACACCTTC,CSATTGSRVYGYTF
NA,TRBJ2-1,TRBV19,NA,TGTGCCAGTAGTATACCGGGGGCTGAATCCGATCTAGAGCAGTTCTTC,CASSIPGAESDLEQFF
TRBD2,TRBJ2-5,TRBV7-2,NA,TGTGCCAGCAGCCCCGGGACTAGCGGGAGGAGGTTAGGAGAGACCCAGTACTTC,CASSPGTSGRRLGETQYF
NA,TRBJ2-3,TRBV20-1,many,TGCAGTGCTAGGAAAGAGCGTACCACAGATACGCAGTATTTT,CSARKERTTDTQYF
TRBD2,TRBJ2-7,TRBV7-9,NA,TGTGCCAGCAGCTTAGGAGGGACTAGCGGGACACCTTACGAGCAGTACTTC,CASSLGGTSGTPYEQYF
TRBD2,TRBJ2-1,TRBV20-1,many,TGCAGTGCTCTCGGACTAGCGGGAGTCCGTGGGCAGTTCTTC,CSALGLAGVRGQFF
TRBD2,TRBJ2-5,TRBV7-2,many,TGTGCCAGCAGCTTAGTTAGCGGGAGGGGCCTCCGGGAGACCCAGTACTTC,CASSLVSGRGLRETQYF
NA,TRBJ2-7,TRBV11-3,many,TGTGCCAGCAGCTTAAAGGCGGCAGTACACTACGAGCAGTACTTC,CASSLKAAVHYEQYF
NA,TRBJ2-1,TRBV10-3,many,TGTGCCATCAGTGAGTCAGGGACTCCCGAGCAGTTCTTC,CAISESGTPEQFF
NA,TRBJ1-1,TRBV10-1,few,TGCGCCAGCAGTGGGACGGGTCGGACTGAAGCTTTCTTT,CASSGTGRTEAFF
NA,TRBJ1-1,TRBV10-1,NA,TGCGCCAGCAGTGAGTCTGGACTAGCGGGAGCTTTCTTT,CASSESGLAGAFF
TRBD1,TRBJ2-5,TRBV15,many,TGTGCCACCAGCAAACAGGGGATGATGCAAGAGACCCAGTACTTC,CATSKQGMMQETQYF
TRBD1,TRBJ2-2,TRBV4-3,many,TGCGCCAGCAGCCAAGATCCGGGACAGGGTTCCGGGGAGCTGTTTTTT,CASSQDPGQGSGELFF
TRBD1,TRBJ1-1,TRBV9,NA,TGTGCCAGCAGCGCCGGGGACAGGGCTATAAACACTGAAGCTTTCTTT,CASSAGDRAINTEAFF
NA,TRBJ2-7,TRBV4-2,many,TGTGCCAGCAGCCAAGATCTAGGGTCCTCCTACGAGCAGTACTTC,CASSQDLGSSYEQYF
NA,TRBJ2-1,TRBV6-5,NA,TGTGCCAGCAGTTACGGATCTTTCGCAAGAGAGCAGTTCTTC,CASSYGSFAREQFF
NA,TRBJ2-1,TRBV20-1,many,TGCAGTGCTAGAGTGGGGAGTGAGGAGCAGTTCTTC,CSARVGSEEQFF
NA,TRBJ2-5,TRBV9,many,TGTGCCAGCAGCGTAGGAGCGGCCCAAGAGACCCAGTACTTC,CASSVGAAQETQYF
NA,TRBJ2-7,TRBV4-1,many,TGCGCCAGCAGCCAAGATTCCAGGACAGCCTACGAGCAGTACTTC,CASSQDSRTAYEQYF